The present TCR beta chain was sequenced within a study of identical twins. TCRdb ran MiXCR on the 5' RACE reads and lists one entry per CDR3 protein. The table shows about 690,000 distinct CDR3 sequences, with 20% to 25% occurring only once. The CDR3 consists of 14 residues. Trimming left V 3 bases short and J 2 bases short, with 11 bases between. The germline V gene encodes CDR1 MNHEY and CDR2 SMNVEV (reference sequence). Separately, the same data were catalogued under a study of T cells expressing NK-cell markers. Per that study: There were seven HCMV-seropositive donors and one seronegative donor among the eight sequenced. One observes that, in a handful of donors, these clonotypes were also the leading ones within the CD3+CD56-NKG2C+ fraction.

The sequence was obtained from a woman in her late teens or twenties in good health. Sequenced sample: PBMCs. The gene calls are TRBV27 and TRBJ2-7; D may be TRBD2 (6 bases). The DNA of the CDR3 is TGTGCCAGCAGTTTCGGGACTGAACCCTACGAGCAGTACTTC. It translates to CASSFGTEPYEQYF.